This passage covers 7 T cell receptor beta chains from one sample sequenced in a study of T cell responses to AZD1222 COVID-19 vaccine. Some clones are missing from TCRdb's copy, which holds only in-frame ones; the method was immunoSEQ multiplex PCR. The sample records some 97,000 clones, about 83% being singletons. This material consisted of peripheral blood, taken on day 0 of AZD1222 vaccination. These receptors all come from an adult in good health.

The chain has TRBV27 and TRBJ1-2; perhaps TRBD1 as D (6 bases). Germline V gives CDR1 MNHEY, CDR2 SMNVEV (reference sequence). The CDR3 consists of 15 residues. Trimming shortened V by 3 bases and J by 4 bases, and 15 bases separated the two germline ends. The CDR3 nucleotides read TGTGCCAGCAGTTTGTCTCTCACAGGGATCTATGGCTACACCTTC. This gives the protein CASSLSLTGIYGYTF.

V and J are TRBV5-1 and TRBJ1-2; TRBD1 aligns across 10 bases. This CDR3 region has 15 residues. V dropped 1 base and J dropped 10; count of bases not matched to a gene: 10. Germline loops: CDR1 SGHRS, CDR2 YFSETQ. The CDR3 sequence: CASSLPGRGTGDYTF. CDR3 nucleotides: TGCGCCAGCAGCTTGCCCGGCCGGGGGACAGGGGACTACACCTTC.

This sequence joins TRBV5-4 and TRBJ1-2; D remains unclear. The CDR3 runs to 14 residues. Germline-derived CDR1 and CDR2 are SGHNT and YYREEE (reference sequence). V was pared by 4 bases and J by 9 bases, with 19 bases between. This CDR3 reads CASSPPDGRPSYTF. DNA for the CDR3: TGTGCCAGCAGCCCTCCGGATGGGCGGCCCAGCTACACCTTC.

The V gene is TRBV12-3 or TRBV12-4, the J gene TRBJ1-5; tentative D call: TRBD1 (5 bases). This CDR3 has 12 amino acids. V shed 8 bases and J shed 5 bases, with 10 bases lying between them. CDR3 residues: CASQTVDQPQHF. The CDR3 DNA sequence: TGTGCCAGCCAGACAGTCGATCAGCCCCAGCATTTT.

This rearrangement joins TRBV28 to TRBJ1-2; possible D gene TRBD1, 5 bases. Germline V gene lookup returns CDR1 MDHEN and CDR2 SYDVKM. V was cut by 3 bases and J by 0 bases, with 8 bases left in between. The length of the CDR3 is 14 residues. CDR3 sequence (DNA): TGTGCCAGCAGTTTGGGGGGAGCTAACTATGGCTACACCTTC. Its protein product is CASSLGGANYGYTF.

The chain recombines TRBV4-1 with TRBJ1-6; D may be TRBD1 (6 bases). Germline loops: CDR1 MGHRA, CDR2 YSYEKL. This CDR3 has 16 amino acids. V was cut by 5 bases and J by 10 bases, with 21 bases left in between. The CDR3, as DNA: TGCGCCAGCAGCTCGTCGGGAGGAGGGGGGATCTCACCCCTCCACTTT. It is translated as CASSSSGGGGISPLHF.

The chain carries TRBV20-1 and TRBJ2-1; the D gene is possibly TRBD2 (6 bases). The germline V and J ends were trimmed by 3 bases and 7 bases, with 19 bases remaining between them. Germline-derived CDR1 and CDR2 are DFQATT and SNEGSKA (reference sequence). CDR3 length: 15 amino acids. The chain's CDR3 is CSASRGLGGWNEQFF. The CDR3 DNA follows: TGCAGTGCTAGTCGCGGTCTGGGAGGTTGGAATGAGCAGTTCTTC.